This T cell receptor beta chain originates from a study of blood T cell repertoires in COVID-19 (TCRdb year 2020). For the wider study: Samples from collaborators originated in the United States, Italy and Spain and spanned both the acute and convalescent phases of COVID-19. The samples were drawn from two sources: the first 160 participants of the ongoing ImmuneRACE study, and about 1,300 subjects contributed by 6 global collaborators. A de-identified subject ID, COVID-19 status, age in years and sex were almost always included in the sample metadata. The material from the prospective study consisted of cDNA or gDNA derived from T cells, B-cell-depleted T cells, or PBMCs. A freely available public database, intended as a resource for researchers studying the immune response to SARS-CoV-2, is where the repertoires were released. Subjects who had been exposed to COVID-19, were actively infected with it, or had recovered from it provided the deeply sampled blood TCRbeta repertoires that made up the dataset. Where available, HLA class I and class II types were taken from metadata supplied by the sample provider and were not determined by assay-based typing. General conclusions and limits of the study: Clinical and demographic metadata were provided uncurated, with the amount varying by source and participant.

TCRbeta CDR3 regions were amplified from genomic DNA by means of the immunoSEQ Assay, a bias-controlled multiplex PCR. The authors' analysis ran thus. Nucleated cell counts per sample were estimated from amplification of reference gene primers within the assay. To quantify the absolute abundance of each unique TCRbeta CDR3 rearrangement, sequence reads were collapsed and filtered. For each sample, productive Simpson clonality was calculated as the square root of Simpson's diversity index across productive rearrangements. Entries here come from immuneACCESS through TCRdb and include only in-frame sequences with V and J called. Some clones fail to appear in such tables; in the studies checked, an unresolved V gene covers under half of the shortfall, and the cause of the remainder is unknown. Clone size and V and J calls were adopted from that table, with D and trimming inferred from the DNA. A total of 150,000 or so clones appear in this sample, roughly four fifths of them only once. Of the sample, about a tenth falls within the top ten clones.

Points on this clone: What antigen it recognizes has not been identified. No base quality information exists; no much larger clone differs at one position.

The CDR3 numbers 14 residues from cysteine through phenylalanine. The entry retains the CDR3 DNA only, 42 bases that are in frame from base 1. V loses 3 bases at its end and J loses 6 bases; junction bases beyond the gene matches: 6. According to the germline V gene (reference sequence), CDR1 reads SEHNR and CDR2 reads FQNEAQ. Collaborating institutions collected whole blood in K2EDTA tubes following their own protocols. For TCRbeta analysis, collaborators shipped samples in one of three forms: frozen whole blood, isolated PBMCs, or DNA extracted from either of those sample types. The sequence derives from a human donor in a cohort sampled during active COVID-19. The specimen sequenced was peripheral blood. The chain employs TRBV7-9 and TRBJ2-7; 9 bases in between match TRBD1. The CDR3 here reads CASSLRQGGSEQYF. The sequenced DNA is TGTGCCAGCAGCTTGAGACAGGGGGGTTCCGAGCAGTACTTC.